The next 2 T cell receptor beta chains were all read from a single sample in a study of cytomegalovirus exposure and HLA in healthy donors. A multiplex PCR was run with 60 Vbeta primers and 13 Jbeta primers. Sequencing used immunoSEQ multiplex PCR; TCRdb keeps in-frame clones, though not all of them. Among approximately 120,000 clones listed, 15% to 20% were seen once. Input material: PBMCs. The receptors come from a female donor in good health and CMV-seropositive.

This clone has a handful of counts. The chain is built from TRBV28 and TRBJ1-3; 9 positions match TRBD1. With 2 bases clipped from V and 3 bases from J, the junction kept 8 bases outside the gene matches. This CDR3 spans 17 amino acids. Germline CDR1 reads MDHEN; CDR2 reads SYDVKM. In DNA form, the CDR3 reads TGTGCCAGCAGTTTAGGAGGGACAGGGCAGTTTGGAAACACCATATATTTT. Its translation is CASSLGGTGQFGNTIYF.

This chain joins TRBV4-3 and TRBJ1-1; perhaps TRBD1 as D (5 bases). Per germline, CDR1 LGHNA and CDR2 YSLEER. CDR3 length: 12 amino acids. V lost 3 bases and J lost 8, with 10 bases in between. In nucleotides, the CDR3 is TGCGCCAGCAGCCATACAGGAGCCGAAGCTTTCTTT. This encodes CASSHTGAEAFF.